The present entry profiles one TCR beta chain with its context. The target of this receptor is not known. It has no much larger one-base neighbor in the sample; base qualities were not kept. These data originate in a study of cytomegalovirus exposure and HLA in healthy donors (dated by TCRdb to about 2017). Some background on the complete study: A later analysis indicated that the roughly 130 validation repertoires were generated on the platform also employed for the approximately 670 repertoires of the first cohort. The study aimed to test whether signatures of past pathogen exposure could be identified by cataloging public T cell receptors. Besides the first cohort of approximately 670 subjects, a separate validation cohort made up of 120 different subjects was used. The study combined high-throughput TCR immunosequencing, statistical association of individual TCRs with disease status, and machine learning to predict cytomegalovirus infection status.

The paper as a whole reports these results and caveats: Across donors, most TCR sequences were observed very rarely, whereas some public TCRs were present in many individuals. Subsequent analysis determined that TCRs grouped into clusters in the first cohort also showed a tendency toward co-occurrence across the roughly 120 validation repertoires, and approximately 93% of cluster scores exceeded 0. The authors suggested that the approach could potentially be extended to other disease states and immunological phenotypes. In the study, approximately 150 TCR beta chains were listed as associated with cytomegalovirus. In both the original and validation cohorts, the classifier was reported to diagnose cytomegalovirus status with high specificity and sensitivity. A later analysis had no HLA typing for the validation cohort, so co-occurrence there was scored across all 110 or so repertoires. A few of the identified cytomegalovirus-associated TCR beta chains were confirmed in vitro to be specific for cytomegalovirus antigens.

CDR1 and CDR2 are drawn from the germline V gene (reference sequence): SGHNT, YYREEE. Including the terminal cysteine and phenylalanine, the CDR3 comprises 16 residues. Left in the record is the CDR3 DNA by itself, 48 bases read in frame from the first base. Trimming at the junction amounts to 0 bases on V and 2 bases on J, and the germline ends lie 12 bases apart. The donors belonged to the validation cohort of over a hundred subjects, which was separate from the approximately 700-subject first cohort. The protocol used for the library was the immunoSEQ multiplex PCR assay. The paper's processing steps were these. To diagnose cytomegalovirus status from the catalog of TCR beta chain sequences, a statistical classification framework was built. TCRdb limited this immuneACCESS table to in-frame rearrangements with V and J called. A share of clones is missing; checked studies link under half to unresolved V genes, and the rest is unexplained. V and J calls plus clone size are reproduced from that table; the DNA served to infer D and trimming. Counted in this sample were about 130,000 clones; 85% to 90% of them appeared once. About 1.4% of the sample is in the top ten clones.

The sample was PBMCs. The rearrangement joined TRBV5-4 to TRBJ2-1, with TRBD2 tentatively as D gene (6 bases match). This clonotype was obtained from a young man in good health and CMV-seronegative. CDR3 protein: CASSLAEAGAYNEQFF. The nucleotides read TGTGCCAGCAGCTTGGCCGAAGCGGGCGCCTACAATGAGCAGTTCTTC.